This entry describes one TCR beta chain. This clone's antigen is unknown. No base quality information exists; no much larger clone differs at one position. Other nucleotide sequences in the sample specify the same CDR3. Collaborating institutions collected whole blood in K2EDTA tubes following their own protocols. Collaborator samples were shipped for TCRbeta analysis as frozen whole blood, isolated PBMCs, or DNA extracted from either sample type. The source of the sample is a study of blood T cell repertoires in COVID-19 (dated by TCRdb to 2020 to 2022). Background on the whole study: Samples covering the acute and convalescent phases of COVID-19 were provided by collaborators in the United States, Italy and Spain. Where available, HLA class I and class II types were obtained from metadata supplied by the sample provider rather than from assay-based typing. A freely available public database, intended as a resource for researchers studying the immune response to SARS-CoV-2, is where the repertoires were released. A de-identified subject ID, COVID-19 status, age in years and sex were almost always included in the sample metadata. The dataset comprised deeply sampled blood TCRbeta repertoires from subjects exposed to, actively infected with, or recovered from COVID-19. The samples were drawn from the first 160 participants of the ongoing ImmuneRACE study and from some 1,300 subjects provided by 6 global collaborators. The material from the prospective study consisted of cDNA or gDNA derived from T cells, B-cell-depleted T cells, or PBMCs.

What the work shows at the level of the full study, not this receptor alone: The quantity of clinical and demographic metadata differed by source and by participant and was supplied without curation.

The germline V gene supplies CDR1 SGHRS and CDR2 YFSETQ. The CDR3, from cysteine to phenylalanine, totals 13 residues. Of the read, only the CDR3 DNA is kept; its 39 bases are in frame from base 1. At the junction V is shortened by 1 base and J by 3 bases, with 7 bases in between. The immunoSEQ Assay, a bias-controlled multiplex PCR, was used to amplify TCRbeta CDR3 regions from genomic DNA. The published analysis was carried out like this. The number of nucleated cells in each sample was estimated from the amplification of reference gene primers within the assay. To quantify the absolute abundance of each unique TCRbeta CDR3 rearrangement, sequence reads were collapsed and filtered. For each sample, productive Simpson clonality was calculated by taking the square root of Simpson's diversity index across productive rearrangements. TCRdb's version of the immuneACCESS table is confined to in-frame rearrangements and falls short of the full clone set. An unresolved V gene accounts for under half of the shortfall where checked; the remainder is of unknown origin. The DNA gave D and trimming, while V, J and clone size come from that table. The sample table lists 150,000 to 200,000 clones, more than 75% of them with a count of one. 3.5% to 4.5% of the sample rests with the top ten.

This chain is built from TRBV5-1 and TRBJ1-1; there is no confident call for the D gene. Sequencing was carried out using peripheral blood. This TCR was recovered from a man aged 18 to 35 with active or convalescent COVID-19. The CDR3 is CASSLKLDTEAFF. The sequenced DNA: TGCGCCAGCAGCTTGAAGCTTGACACTGAAGCTTTCTTT.